This T cell receptor beta chain was observed in a study of T cell responses to AZD1222 COVID-19 vaccine. Study at large: Second-dose recipients at about 4 or about 12 weeks were treated as one pooled group. Study-wide results and limits: The donors showed a predominance of white British ancestry and of females, with possible underestimation of clonal diversity.

This table comes from immunoSEQ multiplex PCR, and its TCRdb copy is limited to in-frame clones, with some not included. The data hold 150,000 to 200,000 clones, with approximately 92% observed a single time. A word on this clone: Its antigen is unidentified.

The CDR3 consists of 13 residues. V was shortened by 3 bases and J by 0 bases, with 3 bases between the two germline ends. The chain combines TRBV12-3 or TRBV12-4 with TRBJ1-3; the D is unclear. The source is an adult in good health. The sequencing here drew on peripheral blood, taken on day 0 of AZD1222 vaccination. This CDR3 reads CASSFSSGNTIYF. DNA of the CDR3: TGTGCCAGCAGTTTTAGCTCTGGAAACACCATATATTTT.